The clone carrying this T cell receptor beta chain was detected many times. Its antigen is still unknown. The CDR3 length is 13 residues. The ends were cut back, 6 bases at V and 6 bases at J, with 12 bases in the middle. The germline V gene has CDR1 SGHTA and CDR2 FQGNSA. 5'RACE, which relied on constant-segment primers, yielded TCR alpha and TCR beta cDNA libraries carrying sample barcodes and UMIs. TCRdb used MiXCR to reprocess the 5' RACE reads, holding one entry per CDR3 protein. The sample has about 200,000 distinct CDR3 sequences; more than 8% are singletons. The sample originates from a study of T-cell memory formation after mild COVID-19. Whole-study results and caveats: Day 15 to 85 contracting clones showed balanced CD4/CD8; later expanders leaned CD4+. CD4+ clones that contracted lay mainly in CM and EM; CD8+ ones lay in EMRA.

The chain uses TRBV7-2 and TRBJ2-1, with D hard to call. The receptor's source is a man aged 18 to 30 who had mild COVID-19 (a few samples of this study predate the infection). Cell type and time point are not known. The sample consisted of PBMCs or a T cell subset sorted from them (not recorded which). CDR3 loop: CASRFGGANEQFF. CDR3 coding DNA: TGTGCCAGCAGGTTCGGTGGAGCCAATGAGCAGTTCTTC.